This T cell receptor (beta chain) was obtained from a study of T-cell reconstitution after alpha-beta-depleted transplantation in children. This clonotype appeared a few times. Antigen specificity is unknown. Germline V gene sequence: CDR1 KGHSH, CDR2 LQKENI. CDR3 length: 12 amino acids. V dropped 6 bases and J dropped 9 bases, with 12 bases sitting between them. Findings of the study overall: Several hundred graft clones that had expanded were reportedly the source of alpha-beta T cells about two months after transplant. T-cell counts and diversity at one year post-transplant came mainly from newly produced T cells.

Unique molecular identifiers were used to barcode this TCRbeta library. TCRdb ran MiXCR on the PCR reads and lists one entry per CDR3 protein. The profile shows 450,000 to 550,000 distinct CDR3 sequences, approximately 10% of them singletons. The sequenced sample was PBMCs, mostly from graft donor cells, obtained 180 days after TCRalphabeta/CD19-depleted stem cell transplant. The sequence was obtained from a female patient aged 2-9 years who had a stem cell transplant for aplastic anemia, so the T cells may come from the graft donor. The chain carries TRBV18 and TRBJ2-1; possibly TRBD2 for D (5 bases). CDR3 residues: CASSVGGGEQFF. Written as DNA, the CDR3 is TGTGCCAGCTCGGTCGGAGGAGGTGAGCAGTTCTTC.